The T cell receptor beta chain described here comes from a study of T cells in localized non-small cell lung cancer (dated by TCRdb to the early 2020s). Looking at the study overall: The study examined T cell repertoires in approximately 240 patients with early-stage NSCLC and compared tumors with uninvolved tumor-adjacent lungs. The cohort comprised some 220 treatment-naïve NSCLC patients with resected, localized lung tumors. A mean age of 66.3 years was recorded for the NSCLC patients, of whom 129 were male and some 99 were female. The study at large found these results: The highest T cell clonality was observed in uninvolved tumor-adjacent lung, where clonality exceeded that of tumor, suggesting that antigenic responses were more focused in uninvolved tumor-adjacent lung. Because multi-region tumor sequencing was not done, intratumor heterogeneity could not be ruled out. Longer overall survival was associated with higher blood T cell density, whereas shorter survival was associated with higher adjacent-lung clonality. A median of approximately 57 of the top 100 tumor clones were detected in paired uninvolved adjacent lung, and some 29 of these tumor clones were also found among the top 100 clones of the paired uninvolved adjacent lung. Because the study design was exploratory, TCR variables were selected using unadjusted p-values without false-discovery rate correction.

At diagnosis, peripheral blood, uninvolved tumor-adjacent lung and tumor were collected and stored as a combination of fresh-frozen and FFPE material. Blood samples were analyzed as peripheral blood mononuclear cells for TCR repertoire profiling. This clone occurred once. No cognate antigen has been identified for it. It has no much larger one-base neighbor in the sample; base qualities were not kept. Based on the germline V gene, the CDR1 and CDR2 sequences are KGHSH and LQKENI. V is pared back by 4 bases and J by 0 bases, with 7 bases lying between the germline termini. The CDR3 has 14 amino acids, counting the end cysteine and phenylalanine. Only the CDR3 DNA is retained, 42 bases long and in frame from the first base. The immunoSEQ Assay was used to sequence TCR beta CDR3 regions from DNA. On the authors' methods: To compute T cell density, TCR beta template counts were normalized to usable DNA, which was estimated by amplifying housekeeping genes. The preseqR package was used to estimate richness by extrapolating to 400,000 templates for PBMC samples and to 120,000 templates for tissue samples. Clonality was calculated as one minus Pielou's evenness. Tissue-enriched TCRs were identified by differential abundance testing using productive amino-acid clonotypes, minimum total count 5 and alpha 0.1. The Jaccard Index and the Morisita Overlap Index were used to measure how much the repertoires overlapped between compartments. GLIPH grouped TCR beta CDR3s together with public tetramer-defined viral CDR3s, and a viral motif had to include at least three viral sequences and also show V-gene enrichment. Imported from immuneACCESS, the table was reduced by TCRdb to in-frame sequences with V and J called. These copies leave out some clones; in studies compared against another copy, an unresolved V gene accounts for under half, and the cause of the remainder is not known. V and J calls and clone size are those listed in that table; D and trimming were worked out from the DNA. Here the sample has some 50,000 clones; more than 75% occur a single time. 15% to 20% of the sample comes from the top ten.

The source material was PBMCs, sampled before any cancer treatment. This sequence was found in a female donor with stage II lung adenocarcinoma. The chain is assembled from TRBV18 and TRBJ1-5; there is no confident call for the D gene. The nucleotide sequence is TGTGCCAGCTCACTCTCAGATAGCAATCAGCCCCAGCATTTT. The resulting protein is CASSLSDSNQPQHF.